One and the same sample provided the 26 T cell receptor beta chains below, sequenced in a study of CXCR3-negative and CXCR3-positive naive CD8 T cells. General study results and limits: CXCR3-positive naive cells carried more hydrophobic TRB CDR3s than CXCR3-negative naive cells did.

These receptors' targets are unknown. Researchers prepared the TRB cDNA libraries using 5' RACE with UMI labels. From the 5' RACE reads, TCRdb lists one entry per CDR3 protein and no DNA. The table lists about 84,000 distinct CDR3 sequences, with approximately 0.6% in the top ten. The sample was naive CXCR3+ CD8+ T cells from blood. Subset of the sample: CD45RO-CCR7+CD27+CD95- naive CD8+ T cells expressing CXCR3 (TNR3+). The source is a human donor in good health. Some clones in this sample may be carry-over from other donors' samples.

The gene calls are TRBV5-1 and TRBJ2-7. The CDR3 runs to 14 residues. CDR1 SGHRS and CDR2 YFSETQ come from the germline V gene. CDR3 sequence: CASSQHDKTYEQYF.

This rearrangement joins TRBV30 to TRBJ2-7. CDR1 GTSNPN and CDR2 SVGIG come from the germline V gene (reference sequence). CDR3 length: 12 residues. CDR3 in amino acids: CAWNGGSYEQYF.

The genes are TRBV6-2 or TRBV6-3 and TRBJ2-7; TCRdb gives TRBD1 as the D gene, but with no DNA this cannot be confirmed. The CDR3 totals 14 residues. Germline V gene data show CDR1 as MNHEY and CDR2 as SVGEGT. The CDR3 spells CASSQEPGAIEQYF.

The chain combines TRBV5-1 with TRBJ2-7. Germline V gene lookup returns CDR1 SGHRS and CDR2 YFSETQ. The CDR3 is 12 amino acids. Here the CDR3 reads CASNGVHYEQYF.

J is TRBJ2-1 and V is TRBV28. The germline V gene encodes CDR1 MDHEN and CDR2 SYDVKM. The CDR3 runs to 16 residues. The CDR3 sequence is CASTPLSGSFYNEQFF. The entire variable domain, with the rest obtained from reference TRBV28 and TRBJ2-1, is as follows: DVKVTQSSRYLVKRTGEKVFLECVQDMDHENMFWYRQDPGLGLRLIYFSYDVKMKEKGDIPEGYSVSREKKERFSLILESASTNQTSMYLCASTPLSGSFYNEQFFGPGTRLTVL.

The rearrangement links TRBV14 to TRBJ2-7; TCRdb outputs TRBD1, but without DNA this stays unchecked. The CDR3 consists of 13 residues. Per the germline V gene, CDR1 is SGHDN and CDR2 is FVKESK. CDR3: CASSHLGTDEQYF. Drawing the rest from reference TRBV14 and TRBJ2-7, the complete variable domain is EAGVTQFPSHSVIEKGQTVTLRCDPISGHDNLYWYRRVMGKEIKFLLHFVKESKQDESGMPNNRFLAERTGGTYSTLKVQPAELEDSGVYFCASSHLGTDEQYFGPGTRLTVT.

The genes are TRBV5-1 and TRBJ1-5. The germline CDR1 and CDR2 sequences are SGHRS and YFSETQ. This CDR3 comprises 15 residues. The CDR3 loop reads CASSLGDYSNQPQHF.

The genes are TRBV25-1 and TRBJ2-7. This CDR3 is built from 14 residues. Germline V gene lookup returns CDR1 MGHDK and CDR2 SYGVNS. CDR3 residues: CASSEYFGDFGQYF.

This chain uses TRBV6-5 with TRBJ2-1; TCRdb calls TRBD2, which cannot be checked without DNA. CDR3 length: 16 amino acids. The germline V gene encodes CDR1 MNHEY and CDR2 SVGAGI. This CDR3 is CASSYSIGLAYNEQFF.

The CDR3 is CASRKNTGELFF. The chain carries TRBV6-4 and TRBJ2-2. CDR3 length equals 12 residues. Germline V gene data show CDR1 as MRHNA and CDR2 as SNTAGT.

This chain uses TRBV6-2 or TRBV6-3 with TRBJ2-1; no DNA is available, so the TRBD2 call from TCRdb remains unchecked. Germline loops: CDR1 MNHEY, CDR2 SVGEGT. The CDR3 runs 19 residues. The CDR3 loop reads CASSYPQSSGDYSYNEQFF.

This chain joins TRBV5-5 and TRBJ1-1; the TCRdb D gene call, TRBD1, has no DNA to confirm it. This CDR3 region has 12 residues. CDR1 is SGHKS and CDR2 is YYEKEE in the germline V gene (reference sequence). The CDR3 region is CASSLGTGGAFF.

The J gene is TRBJ2-2, the V gene TRBV6-6; TCRdb returns TRBD1, unconfirmable since there is no DNA. CDR3 length equals 14 residues. Germline V gene sequence: CDR1 MNHNY, CDR2 SVGAGI (reference sequence). The CDR3 spells CASSSGTYTGELFF.

The chain employs TRBV6-6 and TRBJ2-3; TCRdb indicates TRBD1, and absent DNA this call remains unverified. The CDR3 is made up of 16 amino acids. The germline CDR1 and CDR2 sequences are MNHNY and SVGAGI (reference sequence). CDR3 sequence reads: CASSYSPGQGSDTQYF.

The gene calls are TRBV12-3 or TRBV12-4 and TRBJ1-3; TCRdb designates TRBD1, a call that cannot be tested without DNA. The CDR3 length is 14 residues. The CDR3 loop reads CASSPTGSGNTIYF.

The chain links TRBV6-5 to TRBJ2-7; TCRdb's D call of TRBD1 is untestable without DNA. The CDR3 loop spans 15 amino acids. Germline V lookup: CDR1 MNHEY, CDR2 SVGAGI. CDR3 amino acids: CASSYSGTGGYEQYF.

This chain uses TRBV25-1 with TRBJ2-1; TCRdb names TRBD1, which stays unverified in the absence of DNA. The CDR3 extends over 13 amino acids. The V gene's germline CDR1 is MGHDK and CDR2 SYGVNS. CDR3 amino acids: CASSEFWGNEQFF.

The chain is built from TRBV6-5 and TRBJ2-7; TCRdb lists TRBD1, though no DNA is available to test this call. The CDR3 is 14 amino acids. Looked up from germline, CDR1 is MNHEY and CDR2 is SVGAGI. The chain's CDR3 is CASSPAGPSYEQYF.

The chain joins TRBV28 to TRBJ1-2; the TCRdb D gene call, TRBD1, has no DNA to confirm it. Germline CDR1 is MDHEN and CDR2 is SYDVKM. The CDR3 length is 15 residues. This CDR3 is CASYPDRGPYYGYTF.

The J gene is TRBJ2-7, the V gene TRBV5-5; with no DNA, the TCRdb D assignment of TRBD1 cannot be verified. This CDR3 comprises 15 residues. Germline CDR1 is SGHKS and CDR2 is YYEKEE (reference sequence). The CDR3 loop is CASSLGDRAPYEQYF.

The chain uses TRBV29-1 and TRBJ2-7; TCRdb proposes TRBD1, but this gene call is untestable without DNA. This CDR3 is 15 amino acids long. CDR1 and CDR2 (germline): SQVTM, ANQGSEA. CDR3 region: CSVESHRGETYEQYF.

This CDR3 reads CASSYSPRGSYEQYF. The rearrangement links TRBV6-2 or TRBV6-3 to TRBJ2-7. The CDR3 spans 15 residues. Germline CDR1 MNHEY, CDR2 SVGEGT.

The chain links TRBV2 to TRBJ1-6; TCRdb's D call, TRBD1, is unchecked because there is no DNA. Germline CDR1 SNHLY, CDR2 FYNNEI. The CDR3 length is 15 residues. The CDR3 protein is CASSEGQGYNSPLHF. Supplemented by reference TRBV2 and TRBJ1-6, the full variable domain reads EPEVTQTPSHQVTQMGQEVILRCVPISNHLYFYWYRQILGQKVEFLVSFYNNEISEKSEIFDDQFSVERPDGSNFTLKIRSTKLEDSAMYFCASSEGQGYNSPLHFGNGTRLTVT.

The chain couples TRBV11-3 to TRBJ1-2; TCRdb names TRBD1, which stays unverified in the absence of DNA. The germline V gene encodes CDR1 SGHNT and CDR2 YENEEA. The CDR3 totals 19 residues. The CDR3 sequence is CASSWYRGPDRDRYYGYTF.

The chain employs TRBV12-3 or TRBV12-4 and TRBJ2-6; TCRdb's D call, TRBD2, is unchecked because there is no DNA. This CDR3 has 19 amino acids. The CDR3 sequence: CASSPGTSGGLVGANVLTF.

The chain employs TRBV28 and TRBJ2-3; TCRdb indicates TRBD2, and absent DNA this call remains unverified. The CDR3 is 18 amino acids. Germline CDR1 reads MDHEN; CDR2 reads SYDVKM. This chain's CDR3 is CASSPRGWREDPTDTQYF.